Listed below are T cell receptor beta chains from one sample, sequenced in a study of T-cell reconstitution after alpha-beta-depleted transplantation in children. TCRdb independently ran MiXCR on the PCR reads; one entry per CDR3 protein. The sample consists of under 450,000 distinct CDR3 sequences, under 20% of them appearing once. The starting material was PBMCs, mostly from graft donor cells, obtained 360 days after TCRalphabeta/CD19-depleted stem cell transplant. Receptors originate from a boy under two years old who had a stem cell transplant for Wiskott-Aldrich syndrome, so the T cells may come from the graft donor. CDR3s include the opening cysteine and the closing phenylalanine or tryptophan. A D gene is named only where the DNA matches it firmly. Size tells how often a clone was seen (once, few, many) or the class of an expanded clone, and some rows leave it out.

clone size: few; J gene: TRBJ2-1; D gene: NA; V gene: TRBV10-3; CDR3 protein: CAISVEPNYNEQFF; CDR3 DNA: TGTGCCATCAGTGTCGAGCCCAACTACAATGAGCAGTTCTTC
clone size: NA; J gene: TRBJ1-1; D gene: NA; V gene: TRBV9; CDR3 protein: CASSVGPAGRYTEAFF; CDR3 DNA: TGTGCCAGCAGCGTAGGGCCGGCAGGGAGGTACACTGAAGCTTTCTTT
clone size: many; J gene: TRBJ1-3; D gene: NA; V gene: TRBV3-1; CDR3 protein: CASSSKKGSGNTIYF; CDR3 DNA: TGTGCCAGCAGTTCAAAAAAGGGGTCCGGAAACACCATATATTTT
clone size: few; J gene: TRBJ2-3; D gene: TRBD2; V gene: TRBV3-1; CDR3 protein: CASSQGGGSTDTQYF; CDR3 DNA: TGTGCCAGCAGCCAGGGGGGGGGTAGCACAGATACGCAGTATTTT
clone size: few; J gene: TRBJ2-3; D gene: NA; V gene: TRBV20-1; CDR3 protein: CSAQRTDEETQYF; CDR3 DNA: TGCAGTGCCCAAAGGACCGACGAGGAGACGCAGTATTTT
clone size: few; J gene: TRBJ2-1; D gene: NA; V gene: TRBV7-9; CDR3 protein: CASSRTFPLGDNEQFF; CDR3 DNA: TGTGCCAGCAGCCGAACCTTCCCCTTGGGGGACAATGAGCAGTTCTTC
clone size: few; J gene: TRBJ2-7; D gene: NA; V gene: TRBV5-1; CDR3 protein: CASSTNRQGGSYEQYF; CDR3 DNA: TGCGCCAGCAGCACGAATAGACAGGGAGGATCCTACGAGCAGTACTTC
clone size: many; J gene: TRBJ1-5; D gene: NA; V gene: TRBV5-1; CDR3 protein: CASSLYSNQPQHF; CDR3 DNA: TGCGCCAGCAGCTTGTATAGCAATCAGCCCCAGCATTTT
clone size: few; J gene: TRBJ2-3; D gene: TRBD2; V gene: TRBV2; CDR3 protein: CASSEGLAGVYTDTQYF; CDR3 DNA: TGTGCCAGCAGTGAAGGACTAGCGGGAGTATACACAGATACGCAGTATTTT
clone size: few; J gene: TRBJ2-3; D gene: NA; V gene: TRBV29-1; CDR3 protein: CSVKRIGTDTQYF; CDR3 DNA: TGCAGCGTTAAGCGGATTGGCACAGATACGCAGTATTTT
clone size: NA; J gene: TRBJ2-5; D gene: NA; V gene: TRBV12-3/TRBV12-4; CDR3 protein: CASSLNLPRETQYF; CDR3 DNA: TGTGCCAGCAGTTTGAACCTACCGCGGGAGACCCAGTACTTC
clone size: NA; J gene: TRBJ2-5; D gene: NA; V gene: TRBV11-2; CDR3 protein: CASSPLPRVRQETQYF; CDR3 DNA: TGTGCCAGCAGCCCGCTGCCGAGGGTTCGGCAAGAGACCCAGTACTTC
clone size: NA; J gene: TRBJ2-3; D gene: NA; V gene: TRBV7-9; CDR3 protein: CASSRTGTNYTQYF; CDR3 DNA: TGTGCCAGCAGCAGGACTGGGACGAACTATACGCAGTATTTT
clone size: NA; J gene: TRBJ2-4; D gene: NA; V gene: TRBV11-2; CDR3 protein: CASSSTKPGPRNIQYF; CDR3 DNA: TGTGCCAGCAGCTCTACGAAACCGGGACCTAGAAACATTCAGTACTTC
clone size: many; J gene: TRBJ2-1; D gene: NA; V gene: TRBV7-2; CDR3 protein: CASSLAWEQFF; CDR3 DNA: TGTGCCAGCAGCTTGGCCTGGGAGCAGTTCTTC
clone size: many; J gene: TRBJ2-7; D gene: NA; V gene: TRBV5-5; CDR3 protein: CASSLVVHEQYF; CDR3 DNA: TGTGCCAGCAGCTTGGTGGTCCACGAGCAGTACTTC
clone size: NA; J gene: TRBJ2-5; D gene: TRBD2; V gene: TRBV20-1; CDR3 protein: CSATSLAGGGTQETQYF; CDR3 DNA: TGCAGTGCTACCTCCCTAGCGGGAGGAGGGACCCAAGAGACCCAGTACTTC
clone size: few; J gene: TRBJ1-5; D gene: NA; V gene: TRBV5-1; CDR3 protein: CASSPGGGNNQPQHF; CDR3 DNA: TGCGCCAGCAGCCCGGGGGGGGGTAACAATCAGCCCCAGCATTTT
clone size: few; J gene: TRBJ2-7; D gene: NA; V gene: TRBV5-1; CDR3 protein: CASRRKDSYEQYF; CDR3 DNA: TGCGCCAGCAGACGAAAAGACAGCTACGAGCAGTACTTC
clone size: NA; J gene: TRBJ2-7; D gene: TRBD2; V gene: TRBV6-5; CDR3 protein: CASSYSLAGRTYEQYF; CDR3 DNA: TGTGCCAGCAGTTACTCGCTAGCGGGCCGTACCTACGAGCAGTACTTC
clone size: NA; J gene: TRBJ2-2; D gene: NA; V gene: TRBV6-1; CDR3 protein: CASSSPTPNTGELFF; CDR3 DNA: TGTGCCAGCAGCTCCCCTACACCTAACACCGGGGAGCTGTTTTTT
clone size: NA; J gene: TRBJ2-3; D gene: NA; V gene: TRBV29-1; CDR3 protein: CSVGRLTSTDTQYF; CDR3 DNA: TGCAGCGTTGGTAGACTGACTAGCACAGATACGCAGTATTTT
clone size: few; J gene: TRBJ2-1; D gene: TRBD2; V gene: TRBV6-2/TRBV6-3; CDR3 protein: CASGIAGGRSYNEQFF; CDR3 DNA: TGTGCCAGCGGGATAGCGGGAGGCCGCTCCTACAATGAGCAGTTCTTC
clone size: few; J gene: TRBJ2-2; D gene: NA; V gene: TRBV10-3; CDR3 protein: CAISGTPIGSDGELFF; CDR3 DNA: TGTGCCATCAGCGGGACACCCATAGGATCGGACGGGGAGCTGTTTTTT
clone size: NA; J gene: TRBJ2-1; D gene: TRBD2; V gene: TRBV11-2; CDR3 protein: CASRRTRVYNEQFF; CDR3 DNA: TGTGCCAGCCGCCGGACTAGGGTTTACAATGAGCAGTTCTTC
clone size: few; J gene: TRBJ2-1; D gene: TRBD2; V gene: TRBV20-1; CDR3 protein: CSASSSGTQMYNEQFF; CDR3 DNA: TGCAGTGCTTCGTCTAGCGGGACACAAATGTACAATGAGCAGTTCTTC
clone size: NA; J gene: TRBJ2-7; D gene: NA; V gene: TRBV21-1; CDR3 protein: CASSKSLAGRSYEQYF; CDR3 DNA: TGTGCCAGCAGCAAGTCTTTAGCGGGACGCTCCTACGAGCAGTACTTC
clone size: NA; J gene: TRBJ2-2; D gene: TRBD2; V gene: TRBV5-1; CDR3 protein: CASSSGRGVTGELFF; CDR3 DNA: TGCGCCAGCAGCTCAGGACGGGGGGTGACCGGGGAGCTGTTTTTT
clone size: NA; J gene: TRBJ1-4; D gene: NA; V gene: TRBV28; CDR3 protein: CASSWGPEGEKLFF; CDR3 DNA: TGTGCCAGCAGTTGGGGCCCCGAGGGTGAAAAACTGTTTTTT
clone size: NA; J gene: TRBJ2-7; D gene: NA; V gene: TRBV12-3/TRBV12-4; CDR3 protein: CASSHEYEQYF; CDR3 DNA: TGTGCCAGCAGTCACGAATACGAGCAGTACTTC
clone size: NA; J gene: TRBJ2-1; D gene: NA; V gene: TRBV27; CDR3 protein: CASSKGVTSYNEQFF; CDR3 DNA: TGTGCCAGCAGTAAGGGGGTGACCTCCTACAATGAGCAGTTCTTC
clone size: NA; J gene: TRBJ2-6; D gene: NA; V gene: TRBV29-1; CDR3 protein: CSVEAPLSGANVLTF; CDR3 DNA: TGCAGCGTTGAAGCCCCTCTCTCTGGGGCCAACGTCCTGACTTTC
clone size: few; J gene: TRBJ2-7; D gene: TRBD1; V gene: TRBV20-1; CDR3 protein: CSARRTGGNSYEQYF; CDR3 DNA: TGCAGTGCTAGACGGACAGGGGGCAACTCCTACGAGCAGTACTTC
clone size: few; J gene: TRBJ2-3; D gene: TRBD2; V gene: TRBV5-1; CDR3 protein: CASSSPLAGVEGTDTQYF; CDR3 DNA: TGCGCCAGCAGCTCTCCGCTAGCGGGAGTCGAGGGCACAGATACGCAGTATTTT
clone size: few; J gene: TRBJ2-1; D gene: NA; V gene: TRBV7-9; CDR3 protein: CASRFPYNEQFF; CDR3 DNA: TGTGCCAGCCGCTTTCCCTACAATGAGCAGTTCTTC
clone size: many; J gene: TRBJ2-7; D gene: NA; V gene: TRBV7-8; CDR3 protein: CASSLVAGGTYEQYF; CDR3 DNA: TGTGCCAGCAGCTTAGTGGCAGGGGGGACCTACGAGCAGTACTTC
clone size: few; J gene: TRBJ2-7; D gene: NA; V gene: TRBV28; CDR3 protein: CASSNPDPSYEQYF; CDR3 DNA: TGTGCCAGCAGCAATCCCGACCCGTCCTACGAGCAGTACTTC
clone size: NA; J gene: TRBJ2-3; D gene: NA; V gene: TRBV5-1; CDR3 protein: CASTSAGVGMQYF; CDR3 DNA: TGCGCCAGCACTTCGGCGGGTGTGGGAATGCAGTATTTT
clone size: NA; J gene: TRBJ2-5; D gene: TRBD2; V gene: TRBV10-3; CDR3 protein: CATAIAGEETQYF; CDR3 DNA: TGTGCCACCGCAATAGCGGGAGAAGAGACCCAGTACTTC
clone size: NA; J gene: TRBJ2-5; D gene: NA; V gene: TRBV6-6; CDR3 protein: CASSYSSGETQYF; CDR3 DNA: TGTGCCAGCAGTTACTCGTCTGGGGAGACCCAGTACTTC
clone size: NA; J gene: TRBJ2-1; D gene: TRBD1; V gene: TRBV5-1; CDR3 protein: CASYPRDSLYNEQFF; CDR3 DNA: TGCGCCAGCTACCCCCGGGACAGTCTTTACAATGAGCAGTTCTTC
clone size: NA; J gene: TRBJ2-7; D gene: NA; V gene: TRBV24-1; CDR3 protein: CATSESGPAYYEQYF; CDR3 DNA: TGTGCCACCAGTGAATCAGGACCTGCATACTACGAGCAGTACTTC